A selection of T cell receptor beta chains follows, all from one sample in a study of blood T cell repertoires in COVID-19. Clones were sequenced by immunoSEQ multiplex PCR, and TCRdb holds only the in-frame ones, with some missing. The repertoire holds 280,000 or so clones, with nearly 90% as singletons. Sequenced: PBMCs or T cells enriched from blood (not recorded which). The origin of the receptors is a woman in her forties or fifties who had been exposed to COVID-19. Each CDR3 is given with its conserved first and last residue. The D gene is left open where the match is weak. For some rows the clone size is stated as once, few or many, or as a class when expanded; others skip it.

J gene	D gene	clone size	V gene	CDR3 DNA	CDR3 protein
TRBJ1-1	TRBD1	few	TRBV10-3	TGTGCCATCAGTGCAGGGGGATCAATGAACACTGAAGCTTTCTTT	CAISAGGSMNTEAFF
TRBJ1-1	.	.	TRBV5-4	TGTGCCAGCAGCTTACAGGTCGAGGACACTGAAGCTTTCTTT	CASSLQVEDTEAFF
TRBJ2-2	.	.	TRBV23-1	TGCGCCAGCAGTCAATCCCCTGGGGGGGGGCCAGCCGGGGAGCTGTTTTTT	CASSQSPGGGPAGELFF
TRBJ1-2	TRBD1	.	TRBV27	TGTGCCAGCAGTCCGATCACAGGGGCCTATGGCTACACCTTC	CASSPITGAYGYTF
TRBJ2-3	TRBD1	.	TRBV4-1	TGCGCCAGCAGCGAAAGGGTGACAGGGGGCACAGATACGCAGTATTTT	CASSERVTGGTDTQYF
TRBJ1-1	TRBD1	.	TRBV19	TGTGCCAGTAGTGTCGGGACAGGGCCGAGCATATCTGAAGCTTTCTTT	CASSVGTGPSISEAFF
TRBJ1-1	.	.	TRBV5-8	TGTGCCAGCAGCTTGGGTGTCAGGGGAGTCACTGAAGCTTTCTTT	CASSLGVRGVTEAFF
TRBJ2-7	TRBD1	.	TRBV10-3	TGTGCCATCAGTGAAGGACAGGGGGGCTACGAGCAGTACTTC	CAISEGQGGYEQYF
TRBJ2-1	TRBD2	.	TRBV5-4	TGTGCCAGCAGCCGGGGGGGCGAGTCCTACAATGAGCAGTTCTTC	CASSRGGESYNEQFF
TRBJ1-1	TRBD1	once	TRBV9	TGTGCCAGCAGCGCCACCACAGGGGGCACTGAAGCTTTCTTT	CASSATTGGTEAFF
TRBJ2-7	.	.	TRBV7-9	TGTGCCAGCAGCTTAGTAGGGGATGGGGCCTCATACGAGCAGTACTTC	CASSLVGDGASYEQYF
TRBJ1-6	.	.	TRBV30	TGTGCCTGGAGTTACACAGAATATAATTCACCCCTCCACTTT	CAWSYTEYNSPLHF
TRBJ1-5	.	.	TRBV10-2	TGCGCCAGCAGTGAGCACAGTTCGGGCAATCAGCCCCAGCATTTT	CASSEHSSGNQPQHF
TRBJ1-1	.	.	TRBV6-5	TGTGCCAGCAGCTACCTTCAGTATCATCAGAACACTGAAGCTTTCTTT	CASSYLQYHQNTEAFF
TRBJ1-2	.	.	TRBV19	TGTGCCAGTAGTTGGGACACCCGGGGAGTCCATGGCTACACCTTC	CASSWDTRGVHGYTF
TRBJ2-5	TRBD2	.	TRBV2	TGTGCCAGTAGACTAGCGGAGCTCCAAGAGACCCAGTACTTC	CASRLAELQETQYF
TRBJ1-5	.	.	TRBV4-1	TGCGCCAGCAGCCAAGAGTCAGGCAATCAGCCCCAGCATTTT	CASSQESGNQPQHF
TRBJ2-2	TRBD2	.	TRBV11-2	TGTGCCAGCAGCTTAGTAGGAGCGGGGGGGCCGTCCGGGGAGCTGTTTTTT	CASSLVGAGGPSGELFF
TRBJ2-5	.	.	TRBV5-6	TGTGCCAGCAGTCAGGACACGCGGACAAAGACCCAGTACTTC	CASSQDTRTKTQYF
TRBJ1-6	.	few	TRBV14	TGTGCCAGCAGCCAACCAGGACAGCCTAATTCACCCCTCCACTTT	CASSQPGQPNSPLHF
TRBJ2-2	.	.	TRBV24-1	TGTGCCACCAGTGATCGACAAATCACCGGGGAGCTGTTTTTT	CATSDRQITGELFF
TRBJ2-1	TRBD1	.	TRBV2	TGTGCCAGCAGGGTCGGGACAGAACCTTACAATGAGCAGTTCTTC	CASRVGTEPYNEQFF
TRBJ2-7	TRBD1	.	TRBV13	TGTGCCAGCAGCTTAGGGACAGGGCCTTCCTACGAGCAGTACTTC	CASSLGTGPSYEQYF
TRBJ1-1	TRBD1	.	TRBV2	TGTGCCAGCAGTGTGTGGACAGGGGGAGGCACTGAAGCTTTCTTT	CASSVWTGGGTEAFF
TRBJ1-1	.	.	TRBV13	TGTGCCAGCAGACCCAACAGGGTAGGGCCTGAAGCTTTCTTT	CASRPNRVGPEAFF
TRBJ2-7	.	.	TRBV10-2	TGCGCCAGCAGTGACGGAGGACGGAGAGGGGAGCAGTACTTC	CASSDGGRRGEQYF
TRBJ1-4	TRBD1	.	TRBV7-2	TGTGCCAGCAGCTACACCGGGACAGGGGTTGAAAAACTGTTTTTT	CASSYTGTGVEKLFF
TRBJ1-3	.	.	TRBV19	TGTGCCAGTAGTGTTGACTACTCTGGAAACACCATATATTTT	CASSVDYSGNTIYF
TRBJ1-3	.	.	TRBV7-2	TGTGCCAGCAGCTATTACAGGCAGTCTGGAAACACCATATATTTT	CASSYYRQSGNTIYF
TRBJ2-7	.	.	TRBV7-2	TGTGCCAGCAGCGACACAGGGAGGGGGTTCGAGCAGTACTTC	CASSDTGRGFEQYF
TRBJ1-3	.	.	TRBV5-1	TGCGCCAGCAGCCCGGCTGGAAACACCATATATTTT	CASSPAGNTIYF
TRBJ2-3	TRBD1	.	TRBV9	TGTGCCAGCAGCGTAGGGGACAGGGACACAGATACGCAGTATTTT	CASSVGDRDTDTQYF
TRBJ2-7	.	.	TRBV7-2	TGTGCCAGCAGCTTTTCGGACAGATCCTACGAGCAGTACTTC	CASSFSDRSYEQYF
TRBJ2-1	.	.	TRBV28	TGTGCCAGCAGTCCCACGAACAGGGTGGGGGAGCAGTTCTTC	CASSPTNRVGEQFF
TRBJ2-7	.	.	TRBV5-1	TGCGCCAGCAGCTTAGGGGGAAGCTCCTACGAGCAGTACTTC	CASSLGGSSYEQYF
TRBJ1-2	TRBD1	.	TRBV18	TGTGCCAGCTCGGGGGACAGGGTGGATGGCTACACCTTC	CASSGDRVDGYTF
TRBJ2-5	.	.	TRBV18	TGTGCCAGCTCACCACGCGGGTCGTACCAAGAGACCCAGTACTTC	CASSPRGSYQETQYF
TRBJ2-7	.	once	TRBV6-5	TGTGCCAGCCGGACGCCAGGGGATTACGAGCAGTACTTC	CASRTPGDYEQYF
TRBJ1-1	TRBD1	.	TRBV28	TGTGCCAGCAGTCCCCAACAGGGGAGGTCCACTGAAGCTTTCTTT	CASSPQQGRSTEAFF
TRBJ2-1	TRBD1	.	TRBV6-1	TGTGCCAGCAGTGGCCGGACAGGGGACTCCTACAATGAGCAGTTCTTC	CASSGRTGDSYNEQFF
TRBJ1-5	.	.	TRBV28	TGTGCCACCCGCCGGGAGGGGTACGGTCAGCCCCAGCATTTT	CATRREGYGQPQHF
TRBJ2-5	TRBD1	once	TRBV7-6	TGTGCCAGCAGCTTAAAGCCAGGGGGAGAGACCCAGTACTTC	CASSLKPGGETQYF
TRBJ1-3	.	.	TRBV28	TGTGCCAGCAGTTTGCTACGGTCCTCTGGAAACACCATATATTTT	CASSLLRSSGNTIYF
TRBJ1-2	TRBD1	.	TRBV27	TGTGCCAGCAGTTTATCGGGACAGGGGGACTATGGCTACACCTTC	CASSLSGQGDYGYTF